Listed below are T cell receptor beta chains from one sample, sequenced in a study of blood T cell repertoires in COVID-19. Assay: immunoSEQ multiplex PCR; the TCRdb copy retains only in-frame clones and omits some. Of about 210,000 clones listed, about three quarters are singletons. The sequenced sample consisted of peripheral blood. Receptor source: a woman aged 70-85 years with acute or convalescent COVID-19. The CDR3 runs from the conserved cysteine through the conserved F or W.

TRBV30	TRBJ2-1	CAWRRAGAYNEQFF
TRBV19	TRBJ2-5	CASSRRGLATQETQYF
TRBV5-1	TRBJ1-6	CASRRTGDNSPLHF
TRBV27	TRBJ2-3	CASSYRGTGVRADTQYF
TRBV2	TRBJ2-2	CASSGGAGAYITGELFF
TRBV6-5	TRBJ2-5	CASTENRQETQYF
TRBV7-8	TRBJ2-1	CASSLGTDYYNEQFF
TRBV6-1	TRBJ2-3	CASSGDRGASFTDTQYF
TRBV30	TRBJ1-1	CAWSPLGGPITEAFF
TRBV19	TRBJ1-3	CASSPGWLLNTIYF
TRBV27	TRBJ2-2	CASTFLAGGRTGELFF
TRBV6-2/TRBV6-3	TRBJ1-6	CASSDRGLNSPLHF
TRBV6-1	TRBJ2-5	CASSEFRAGQETQYF
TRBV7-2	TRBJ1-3	CASSPRGAASTSGNTIYF
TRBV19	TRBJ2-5	CATKAGTGKSNEETQYF
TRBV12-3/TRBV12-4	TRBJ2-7	CASSLGRGAEQYF
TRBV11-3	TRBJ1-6	CAIGQDNSPLHF
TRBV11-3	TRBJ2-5	CASSLLGGQETQYF
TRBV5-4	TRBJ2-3	CASSLAGGATDTQYF
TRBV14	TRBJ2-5	CASSPAGAKKTQYF
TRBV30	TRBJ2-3	CAWSKKRGITDTQYF
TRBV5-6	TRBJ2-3	CASSSLAGKDTQYF
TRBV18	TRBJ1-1	CASSPGRTGEAFF
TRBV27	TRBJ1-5	CASSSLQGMRNQPQHF
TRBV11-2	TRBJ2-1	CASSASGGSYNEQFF
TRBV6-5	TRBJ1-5	CASSYSVRGPQHF
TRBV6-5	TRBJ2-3	CASSYGDTLTDTQYF
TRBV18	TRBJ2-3	CASSPGLASHTDTQYF
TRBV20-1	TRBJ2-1	CSASSSGGDNEQFF
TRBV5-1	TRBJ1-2	CASSGEEIGYGYTF
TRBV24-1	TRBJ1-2	CATPGEGYTF
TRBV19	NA	CASSIGGGGTYEQYF
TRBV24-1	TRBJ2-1	CATSVAGGALSSYNEQFF
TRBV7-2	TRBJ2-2	CASSSQGNTGELFF
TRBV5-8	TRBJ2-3	CASSLALASGGLTDTQYF
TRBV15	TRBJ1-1	CATSRPGTGGLNTEAFF
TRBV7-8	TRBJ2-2	CASSLGQGYTGELFF
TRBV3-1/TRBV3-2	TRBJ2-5	CASSQIPQDRETQYF
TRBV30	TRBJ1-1	CAWSPPIGAGGRTEAFF
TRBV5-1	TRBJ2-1	CASSLAPTSVLNEQFF
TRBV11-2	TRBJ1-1	CASSLGSGLNTEAFF
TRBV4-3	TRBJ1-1	CASSSDRTFMNTEAFF
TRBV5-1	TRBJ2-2	CASSSRTGSETGELFF
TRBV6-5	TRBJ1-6	CASRPGHSYNSPLHF
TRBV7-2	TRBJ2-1	CASSLAVSRNEQFF
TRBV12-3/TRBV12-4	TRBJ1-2	CASRLDGNYGYTF
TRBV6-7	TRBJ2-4	CASSPTSGGEAKNIQYF
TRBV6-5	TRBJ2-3	CASSRAGAPENTQYF
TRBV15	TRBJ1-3	CATSRWVDSTVSGNTIYF
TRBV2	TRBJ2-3	CASRETPSGPTDTQYF